The 29 T cell receptor beta chains below were found in one sample sequenced in a study of blood T cell repertoires in COVID-19. The table came from immunoSEQ multiplex PCR; TCRdb's copy has only in-frame clones and leaves some out. The data contain some 200,000 clones, around 84% of them seen just once; the ten biggest clones take up about 10%. Sequencing was carried out using peripheral blood. The receptors were sampled from a woman at least 80 years old with COVID-19, enrolled during active disease.

V usage is TRBV10-2 and J usage is TRBJ2-7; TRBD2 might be the D (7 bases). CDR1 WSHSY and CDR2 SAAADI come from the germline V gene. This CDR3 is 16 amino acids long. Trimming stripped 6 bases from V and 4 bases from J, with 22 bases between. CDR3 amino acids: CASRSDLIGGPYEQYF. For the CDR3, the DNA is TGCGCCAGCAGATCGGATCTTATCGGGGGGCCTTACGAGCAGTACTTC.

The gene calls are TRBV11-2 and TRBJ1-3; D not certain. CDR3 size: 16 residues. With 1 base removed from V and 0 bases from J, the gap between germline ends came to 10 bases. Germline values: CDR1 SGHAT, CDR2 FQNNGV. The CDR3 DNA is TGTGCCAGCAGCTTAGGCCCAGGTACCTCTGGAAACACCATATATTTT. This encodes CASSLGPGTSGNTIYF.

The rearrangement uses TRBV9 and TRBJ1-3; 7 positions match TRBD1. Germline V lookup: CDR1 SGDLS, CDR2 YYNGEE. Trimming at V came to 0 bases and at J to 2 bases, leaving 5 bases not matched to a gene. CDR3 size: 16 residues. As DNA, the CDR3 is TGTGCCAGCAGCGTAGCGACAGGGACGGCTGGAAACACCATATATTTT. Encoded protein: CASSVATGTAGNTIYF.

This chain uses TRBV11-1 with TRBJ2-2; D might be TRBD1 (5 bases). V was pared by 6 bases and J by 7 bases, with 15 bases between. The CDR3 contains 14 residues. The germline gives CDR1 SGHAT, CDR2 FQDESV (reference sequence). The CDR3 DNA reads as TGTGCCAGCAGAAAGCGACAGACGATCGGGGAGCTGTTTTTT. It is translated as CASRKRQTIGELFF.

The rearrangement uses TRBV30 and TRBJ2-5; a possible D gene is TRBD2 (6 bases). This CDR3 has 15 residues. Trimming shortened V by 0 bases and J by 1 base, and 12 bases separated the two germline ends. In germline, CDR1 is GTSNPN, CDR2 SVGIG (reference sequence). In nucleotides, the CDR3 is TGTGCCTGGAGTGTAGGTCTAGCGAGCCAAGAGACCCAGTACTTC. As protein: CAWSVGLASQETQYF.

This chain uses TRBV12-3 or TRBV12-4 with TRBJ1-2; no reliable D call. Trimming left V 4 bases short and J 8 bases short, with 8 bases between. There are 11 residues in the CDR3. CDR3 sequence (DNA): TGTGCCAGCAGTTCTTTTTCGGGCTACACCTTC. Amino acid sequence: CASSSFSGYTF.

DNA of the CDR3: TGCGTAGGGGGGAACACTGAAGCTTTCTTT. It codes for CVGGNTEAFF. The rearrangement uses TRBV29-1 and TRBJ1-1, with D perhaps TRBD1 (6 bases). The CDR3 extends over 10 amino acids. In germline, CDR1 is SQVTM, CDR2 ANQGSEA.

The chain joins TRBV6-6 to TRBJ1-5, with a weak D call TRBD1 (5 bases). This CDR3 region has 15 residues. V was cut by 7 bases and J by 7 bases, with 20 bases left in between. Germline V gives CDR1 MNHNY, CDR2 SVGAGI (reference sequence). CDR3 in amino acids: CASTEAKGSIQPQHF. CDR3 nucleotide sequence: TGTGCCAGCACAGAGGCAAAGGGGTCCATCCAGCCCCAGCATTTT.

This clone has more than one count but fewer than ten. The V and J genes are TRBV7-2 and TRBJ1-2, with TRBD1 matching 9 bases. The CDR3 consists of 14 residues. The germline V gene encodes CDR1 SGHTA and CDR2 FQGNSA. Unmatched junction bases numbered 9, after V lost 7 bases and J lost 6 bases. CDR3 DNA sequence: TGTGCCAGCATCATCGACAGGGGGAGTCATGGCTACACCTTC. This translates into CASIIDRGSHGYTF.

The V call is TRBV7-6, the J call TRBJ2-1; the match to TRBD2 covers 7 bases. Germline lookup yields CDR1 SGHVS and CDR2 FNYEAQ. Losses at the gene ends were 0 bases for V and 0 bases for J; bases not matched to a gene: 5. There are 17 residues in the CDR3. DNA of the CDR3: TGTGCCAGCAGCTTAGCGCCAGCGGGGAGCTCCTACAATGAGCAGTTCTTC. Translated: CASSLAPAGSSYNEQFF. The full variable domain, its missing parts supplied by reference TRBV7-6 and TRBJ2-1, is GAGVSQSPRYKVTKRGQDVALRCDPISGHVSLYWYRQALGQGPEFLTYFNYEAQQDKSGLPNDRFSAERPEGSISTLTIQRTEQRDSAMYRCASSLAPAGSSYNEQFFGPGTRLTVL.

The chain has TRBV6-6 and TRBJ1-5; TRBD1 matches at 7 bases. Germline V gene data show CDR1 as MNHNY and CDR2 as SVGAGI (reference sequence). The V gene end was trimmed by 6 bases and the J gene end by 3 bases; junction bases not matched to a gene: 11. There are 16 residues in the CDR3. CDR3 loop: CASSRGGQGDNQPQHF. In nucleotides, the CDR3 is TGTGCCAGCAGCCGAGGAGGGCAGGGGGACAATCAGCCCCAGCATTTT.

The CDR3 spells CASTLRRANSPLHF. The DNA of the CDR3 is TGTGCCAGCACCCTCAGGAGGGCTAATTCACCCCTCCACTTT. V and J are TRBV11-2 and TRBJ1-6; the D is unclear. The length of the CDR3 is 14 residues. From germline, CDR1 is SGHAT and CDR2 FQNNGV. V lost 7 bases and J 6 bases, leaving 13 bases between the germline ends.

The chain employs TRBV6-4 and TRBJ1-1, with unresolved D. Trimming stripped 4 bases from V and 0 bases from J, with 6 bases between. Looked up from germline, CDR1 is MRHNA and CDR2 is SNTAGT. This CDR3 contains 13 residues. CDR3 loop: CASSVNMNTEAFF. The DNA of the CDR3 is TGTGCCAGCAGTGTTAACATGAACACTGAAGCTTTCTTT.

This clone was counted only a few times. The V call is TRBV4-1, the J call TRBJ1-3; perhaps TRBD1 as D (6 bases). Per the germline V gene, CDR1 is MGHRA and CDR2 is YSYEKL. The CDR3 runs 17 residues. V was cut by 4 bases and J by 0 bases, with 16 bases left in between. DNA for the CDR3: TGCGCCAGCAGCCCAGGCCTGGGGGCCCTCTCTGGAAACACCATATATTTT. Its translation: CASSPGLGALSGNTIYF.

The gene calls are TRBV7-7 and TRBJ2-5, with D unresolved. With 7 bases removed from V and 5 bases from J, the gap between germline ends came to 8 bases. The CDR3 is 11 amino acids. Germline V gives CDR1 SSHAT, CDR2 FNYEAQ (reference sequence). Here the CDR3 reads CASTSGETQYF. In DNA form, the CDR3 reads TGTGCCAGCACCTCCGGGGAGACCCAGTACTTC.

This CDR3 reads CASSLSESMNTEAFF. DNA of the CDR3: TGTGCCAGCAGCTTAAGTGAATCTATGAACACTGAAGCTTTCTTT. V gene TRBV7-9 combines with J gene TRBJ1-1; D not resolved. Germline V gene data show CDR1 as SEHNR and CDR2 as FQNEAQ (reference sequence). The germline V and J ends were trimmed by 2 bases and 0 bases, with 10 bases remaining between them. The CDR3 spans 15 residues.

This clone has a single count. The V call is TRBV5-1, the J call TRBJ2-2, with TRBD1 identical over 7 bases. V shed 4 bases, J shed 3 bases, and the junction held 3 bases outside the gene matches. Germline CDR1 and CDR2: SGHRS and YFSETQ. This CDR3 comprises 14 residues. CDR3 sequence reads: CASSEGQYTGELFF. In DNA form, the CDR3 reads TGCGCCAGCAGCGAGGGACAGTACACCGGGGAGCTGTTTTTT.

The chain links TRBV28 to TRBJ2-7; 10 bases map to TRBD1. The CDR3 is 15 residues long. Looked up from germline, CDR1 is MDHEN and CDR2 is SYDVKM. The ends lost 6 bases at V and 7 bases at J; junction bases unmatched: 12. CDR3 amino acids: CASRPRDRGPQEQYV. The CDR3 DNA reads as TGTGCCAGCAGGCCCCGGGACAGGGGCCCTCAGGAGCAGTACGTC.

The chain combines TRBV6-2 or TRBV6-3 with TRBJ2-1, with D perhaps TRBD2 (5 bases). V was trimmed by 0 bases and J by 5 bases, leaving 14 bases between them. This CDR3 region has 16 residues. Looked up from germline, CDR1 is MNHEY and CDR2 is SVGEGT. The CDR3 sequence is CASSYSATGLNNEQFF. In nucleotides, the CDR3 is TGTGCCAGCAGTTACTCGGCGACGGGGTTAAACAATGAGCAGTTCTTC.

J is TRBJ1-2 and V is TRBV7-8, with 8 bases aligning to TRBD1. V trimming: 5 bases; J trimming: 7 bases; junction bases outside the gene matches: 9. Looked up from germline, CDR1 is SGHVS and CDR2 is FQNEAQ. This CDR3 is 14 amino acids long. Written as DNA, the CDR3 is TGTGCCAGCAGCCTCGGGCAGGGGGCCTTTGGCTACACCTTC. Protein: CASSLGQGAFGYTF.

The chain has TRBV19 and TRBJ1-4; TRBD1 matches at 8 bases. The CDR3 has 14 amino acids. Looked up from germline, CDR1 is LNHDA and CDR2 is SQIVND (reference sequence). The trim removed 8 bases at V and 8 bases at J, leaving 10 bases unmatched. The CDR3 sequence: CASSQVRDREKLFF. The CDR3 region has the DNA TGTGCCAGTTCACAGGTCCGGGACAGGGAAAAACTGTTTTTT.

V and J are TRBV28 and TRBJ1-3, with TRBD1 identical over 9 bases. This CDR3 is 14 amino acids long. Germline V CDR1 and CDR2: MDHEN, SYDVKM. V dropped 7 bases and J dropped 3; count of bases not matched to a gene: 4. This CDR3 reads CASTTGGIGNTIYF. The CDR3 region has the DNA TGTGCCAGCACGACAGGGGGAATTGGAAACACCATATATTTT.

The chain combines TRBV18 with TRBJ1-2, with D uncertain. Germline V gene data show CDR1 as KGHSH and CDR2 as LQKENI. Trimming took 2 bases from V and 4 from J, leaving 11 bases between them. CDR3 length equals 14 residues. The chain's CDR3 is CASSPGQVAYGYTF. The CDR3 DNA follows: TGTGCCAGCTCACCAGGGCAAGTGGCCTATGGCTACACCTTC.

This sequence joins TRBV28 and TRBJ2-7; maybe TRBD1 (5 bases). This CDR3 region has 12 residues. Looked up from germline, CDR1 is MDHEN and CDR2 is SYDVKM. V lost 8 bases and J 5 bases, leaving 13 bases between the germline ends. The chain's CDR3 is CASASLDNEQYF. Written as DNA, the CDR3 is TGTGCCAGCGCCAGTTTGGACAACGAGCAGTACTTC. Together with reference TRBV28 and TRBJ2-7, the CDR3 gives the full variable domain: DVKVTQSSRYLVKRTGEKVFLECVQDMDHENMFWYRQDPGLGLRLIYFSYDVKMKEKGDIPEGYSVSREKKERFSLILESASTNQTSMYLCASASLDNEQYFGPGTRLTVT.

The rearrangement uses TRBV20-1 and TRBJ2-5; D uncertain. Looked up from germline, CDR1 is DFQATT and CDR2 is SNEGSKA (reference sequence). V gave up 7 bases and J gave up 4 bases, with 10 bases separating them. The CDR3 is made up of 11 amino acids. CDR3 nucleotides: TGCAGTGTAAAAATAGCAGAGACCCAGTACTTC. Protein sequence: CSVKIAETQYF.

V gene TRBV2 combines with J gene TRBJ2-5; weak D call: TRBD2 (5 bases). Germline values: CDR1 SNHLY, CDR2 FYNNEI. This CDR3 is 14 amino acids long. With 6 bases removed from V and 5 bases from J, the gap between germline ends came to 16 bases. CDR3 sequence (DNA): TGTGCCAGCAGGGCGACACTAGGGCGGGAGACCCAGTACTTC. It is translated as CASRATLGRETQYF.

V gene TRBV7-6 combines with J gene TRBJ1-4; TRBD1 aligns across 9 bases. J lost 5 bases, V lost 3 bases, and 10 bases had no gene match. Germline lookup yields CDR1 SGHVS and CDR2 FNYEAQ. CDR3 length: 17 amino acids. In DNA, the CDR3 is TGTGCCAGCAGCTTTATCCACCGGGACAGGGAGAATGAAAAACTGTTTTTT. Translation: CASSFIHRDRENEKLFF.

This clone has a handful of counts. V and J are TRBV5-4 and TRBJ2-3; tentatively, D is TRBD2 (5 bases). Germline V CDR1 and CDR2: SGHNT, YYREEE (reference sequence). The CDR3 is 13 residues long. V shed 4 bases and J shed 2 bases, with 8 bases lying between them. The CDR3 sequence: CASSPAATDTQYF. The CDR3 DNA sequence: TGTGCCAGCAGCCCAGCGGCCACAGATACGCAGTATTTT.

The CDR3 nucleotides read TGTGCCAGCCGGCCTTCAGGCGCCTATGGCTACACCTTC. Residues: CASRPSGAYGYTF. V is TRBV3-1 (or the pseudogene TRBV3-2) and J is TRBJ1-2; D is unresolved. The CDR3 contains 13 residues. CDR1 and CDR2 (germline): LGHDT, YNNKEL (reference sequence). V was shortened by 8 bases and J by 4 bases, with 14 bases between the two germline ends.